The clone carrying this T cell receptor beta chain was observed a single time. This record comes from a study of Graves' ophthalmopathy and Graves' hyperthyroidism. The CDR3 is 13 amino acids. CDR1 is SGHTA and CDR2 is FQGNSA in the germline V gene. V was shortened by 1 base and J by 7 bases, with 10 bases between the two germline ends. Amplified material comprised TCR beta CDR3 regions derived from RNA transcripts. The library came from an HTBI-primed first-round RT-PCR and a second-round multiplex PCR. TCRdb reanalysed the multiplex PCR reads using MiXCR and keeps one entry per CDR3 protein. The sample has approximately 210,000 distinct CDR3 sequences; 25% to 30% are singletons.

This sequence was found in a man aged 45 to 65 with Graves' ophthalmopathy. The J gene is TRBJ1-1, the V gene TRBV7-2; TRBD1 is a possible D gene (5 bases). Sequenced sample: peripheral blood. CDR3 bases: TGTGCCAGCAGCTTAGTCAGGGCAGGTGAAGCTTTCTTT. As protein: CASSLVRAGEAFF. The full variable domain, in which reference TRBV7-2 and TRBJ1-1 provide the parts outside the CDR3, is GAGVSQSPSNKVTEKGKDVELRCDPISGHTALYWYRQSLGQGLEFLIYFQGNSAPDKSGLPSDRFSAERTGGSVSTLTIQRTQQEDSAVYLCASSLVRAGEAFFGQGTRLTVV.